This T cell receptor beta chain was profiled in a study of cytomegalovirus exposure and HLA in healthy donors. Study in general: Per a later analysis, the roughly 670 first-cohort and approximately 120 validation repertoires shared one platform.

Method: immunoSEQ multiplex PCR; TCRdb's copy keeps in-frame clones and lacks some. The data hold over 200,000 clones, with around nine tenths observed a single time. Overall study findings and caveats: Most TCR sequences proved rare, with some public TCRs found in many donors. The authors enumerated 150 to 200 TCR beta chains as linked to cytomegalovirus.

CDR1 is MGHDK, CDR2 SYGVNS, per germline. Losses at the gene ends were 5 bases for V and 2 bases for J; bases not matched to a gene: 6. There are 15 residues in the CDR3. As regards this clone: What it binds is unknown.

The chain recombines TRBV25-1 with TRBJ2-5; 9 nucleotides align to TRBD1. The sample consisted of PBMCs. This TCR derives from a woman aged 18 to 35 in good health and CMV-seropositive. In DNA, the CDR3 is TGTGCCAGCAGTCCCCTGGGGACAGGGCAAGAGACCCAGTACTTC. Amino acids: CASSPLGTGQETQYF.